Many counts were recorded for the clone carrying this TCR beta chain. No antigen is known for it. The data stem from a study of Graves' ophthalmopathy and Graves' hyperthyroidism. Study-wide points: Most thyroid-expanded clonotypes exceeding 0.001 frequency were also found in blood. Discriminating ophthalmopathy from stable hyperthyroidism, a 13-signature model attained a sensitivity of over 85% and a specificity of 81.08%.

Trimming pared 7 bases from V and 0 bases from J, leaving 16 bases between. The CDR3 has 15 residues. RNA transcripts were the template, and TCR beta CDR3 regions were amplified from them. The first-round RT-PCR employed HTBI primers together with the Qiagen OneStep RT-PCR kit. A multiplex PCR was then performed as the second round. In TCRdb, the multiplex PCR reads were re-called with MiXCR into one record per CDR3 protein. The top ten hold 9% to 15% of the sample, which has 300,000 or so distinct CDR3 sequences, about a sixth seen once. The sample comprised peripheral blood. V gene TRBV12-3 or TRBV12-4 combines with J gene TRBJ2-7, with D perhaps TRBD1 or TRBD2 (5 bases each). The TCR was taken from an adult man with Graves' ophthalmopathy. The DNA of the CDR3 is TGTGCCAGCACCCTGGGGACGTCGAGCTCCTACGAGCAGTACTTC. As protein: CASTLGTSSSYEQYF.